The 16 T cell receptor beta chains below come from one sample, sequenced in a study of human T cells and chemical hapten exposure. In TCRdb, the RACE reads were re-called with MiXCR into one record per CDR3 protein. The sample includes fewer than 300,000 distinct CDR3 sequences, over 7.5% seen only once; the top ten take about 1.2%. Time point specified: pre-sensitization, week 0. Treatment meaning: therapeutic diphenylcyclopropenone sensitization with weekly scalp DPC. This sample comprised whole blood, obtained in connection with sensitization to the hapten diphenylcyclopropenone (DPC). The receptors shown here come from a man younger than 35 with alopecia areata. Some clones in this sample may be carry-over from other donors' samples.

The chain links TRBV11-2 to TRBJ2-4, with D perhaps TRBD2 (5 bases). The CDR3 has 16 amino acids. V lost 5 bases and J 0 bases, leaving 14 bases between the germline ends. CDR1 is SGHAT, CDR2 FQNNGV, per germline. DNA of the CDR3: TGTGCCAGCAGCCACCCCGGGGAACTAGCCAAAAACATTCAGTACTTC. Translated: CASSHPGELAKNIQYF. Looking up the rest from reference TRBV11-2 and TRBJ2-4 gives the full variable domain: EAGVAQSPRYKIIEKRQSVAFWCNPISGHATLYWYQQILGQGPKLLIQFQNNGVVDDSQLPKDRFSAERLKGVDSTLKIQPAKLEDSAVYLCASSHPGELAKNIQYFGAGTRLSVL.

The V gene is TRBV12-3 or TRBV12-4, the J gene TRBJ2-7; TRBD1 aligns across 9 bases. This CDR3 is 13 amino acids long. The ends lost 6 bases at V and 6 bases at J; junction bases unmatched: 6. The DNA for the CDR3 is TGTGCCAGCAGAGGGACAGGGTATCGCGAGCAGTACTTC. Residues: CASRGTGYREQYF.

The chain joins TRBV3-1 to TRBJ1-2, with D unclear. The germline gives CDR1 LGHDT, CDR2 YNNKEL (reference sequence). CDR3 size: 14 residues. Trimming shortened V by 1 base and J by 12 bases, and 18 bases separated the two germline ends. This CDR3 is CASSQGVRGGLDTF. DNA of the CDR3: TGTGCCAGCAGCCAAGGGGTCCGCGGTGGCCTTGACACCTTC.

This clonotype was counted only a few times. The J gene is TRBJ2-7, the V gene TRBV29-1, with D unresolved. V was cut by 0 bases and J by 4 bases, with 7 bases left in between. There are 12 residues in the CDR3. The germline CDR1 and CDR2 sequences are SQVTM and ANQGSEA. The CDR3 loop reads CSVEDRVYEQYF. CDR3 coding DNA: TGCAGCGTTGAAGATCGTGTATACGAGCAGTACTTC.

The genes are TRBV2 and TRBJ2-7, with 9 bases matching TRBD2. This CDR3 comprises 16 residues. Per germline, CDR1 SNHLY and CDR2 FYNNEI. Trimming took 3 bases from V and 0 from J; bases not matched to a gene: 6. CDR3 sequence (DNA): TGTGCCAGCAGTGATGTAGTAGCGGGGGTCTCCTACGAGCAGTACTTC. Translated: CASSDVVAGVSYEQYF.

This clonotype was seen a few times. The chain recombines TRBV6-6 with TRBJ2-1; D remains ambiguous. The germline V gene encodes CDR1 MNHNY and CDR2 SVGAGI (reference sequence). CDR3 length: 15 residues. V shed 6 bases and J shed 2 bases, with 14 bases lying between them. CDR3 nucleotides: TGTGCCAGCAGCCCCGTGGGCTCCCCCTACAATGAGCAGTTCTTC. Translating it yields CASSPVGSPYNEQFF.

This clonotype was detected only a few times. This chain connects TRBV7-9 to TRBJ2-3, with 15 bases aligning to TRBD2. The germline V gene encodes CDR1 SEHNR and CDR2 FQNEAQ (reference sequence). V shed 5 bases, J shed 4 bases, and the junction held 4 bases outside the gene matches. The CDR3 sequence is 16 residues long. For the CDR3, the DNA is TGTGCCAGCAGCCGCAGGACTAGCGGGGGGGCAGATACGCAGTATTTT. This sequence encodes CASSRRTSGGADTQYF. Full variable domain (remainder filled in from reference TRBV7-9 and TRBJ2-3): DTGVSQNPRHKITKRGQNVTFRCDPISEHNRLYWYRQTLGQGPEFLTYFQNEAQLEKSRLLSDRFSAERPKGSFSTLEIQRTEQGDSAMYLCASSRRTSGGADTQYFGPGTRLTVL.

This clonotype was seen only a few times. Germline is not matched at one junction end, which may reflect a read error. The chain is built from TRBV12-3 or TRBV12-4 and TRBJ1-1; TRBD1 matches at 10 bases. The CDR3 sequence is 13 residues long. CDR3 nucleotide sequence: TGTGCCAACAGTAGGACAGGGGGCACTGAAGCTTTCTTT. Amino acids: CANSRTGGTEAFF.

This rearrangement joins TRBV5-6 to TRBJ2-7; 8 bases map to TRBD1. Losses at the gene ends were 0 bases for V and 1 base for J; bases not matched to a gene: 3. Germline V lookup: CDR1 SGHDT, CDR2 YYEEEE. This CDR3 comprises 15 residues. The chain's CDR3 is CASSLGDRISYEQYF. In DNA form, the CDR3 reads TGTGCCAGCAGCTTGGGGGACAGGATTTCCTACGAGCAGTACTTC.

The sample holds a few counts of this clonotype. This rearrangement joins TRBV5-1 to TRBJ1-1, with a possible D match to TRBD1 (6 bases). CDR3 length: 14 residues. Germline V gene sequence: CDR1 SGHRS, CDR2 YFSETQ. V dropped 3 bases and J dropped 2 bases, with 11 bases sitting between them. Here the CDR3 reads CASSSSGTNTEAFF. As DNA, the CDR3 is TGCGCCAGCAGCTCCTCAGGGACAAACACTGAAGCTTTCTTT.

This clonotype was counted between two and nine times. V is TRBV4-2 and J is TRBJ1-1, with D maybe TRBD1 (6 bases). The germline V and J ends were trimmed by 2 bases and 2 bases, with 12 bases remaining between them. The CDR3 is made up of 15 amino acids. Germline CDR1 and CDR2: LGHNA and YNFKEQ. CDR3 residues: CASSQTGLGNTEAFF. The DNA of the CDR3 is TGTGCCAGCAGCCAAACAGGGTTGGGAAACACTGAAGCTTTCTTT.

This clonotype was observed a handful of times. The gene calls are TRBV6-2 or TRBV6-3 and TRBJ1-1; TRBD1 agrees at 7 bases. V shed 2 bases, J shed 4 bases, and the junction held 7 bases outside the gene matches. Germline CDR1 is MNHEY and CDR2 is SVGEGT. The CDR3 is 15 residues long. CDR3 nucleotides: TGTGCCAGCAGTTACCTCTCGACAGGGACCACTGAAGCTTTCTTT. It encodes CASSYLSTGTTEAFF.

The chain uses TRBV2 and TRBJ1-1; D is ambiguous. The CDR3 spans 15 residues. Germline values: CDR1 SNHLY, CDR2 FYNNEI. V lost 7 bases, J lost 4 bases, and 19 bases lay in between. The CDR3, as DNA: TGTGCCAGCACCACCATCGATAGCGTCTCCACTGAAGCTTTCTTT. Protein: CASTTIDSVSTEAFF.

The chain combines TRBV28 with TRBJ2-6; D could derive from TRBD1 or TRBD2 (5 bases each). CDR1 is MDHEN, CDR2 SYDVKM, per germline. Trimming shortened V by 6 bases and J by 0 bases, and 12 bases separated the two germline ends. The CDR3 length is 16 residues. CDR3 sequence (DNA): TGTGCCAGCAGCTCACCTGGGACCTCTGGGGCCAACGTCCTGACTTTC. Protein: CASSSPGTSGANVLTF.

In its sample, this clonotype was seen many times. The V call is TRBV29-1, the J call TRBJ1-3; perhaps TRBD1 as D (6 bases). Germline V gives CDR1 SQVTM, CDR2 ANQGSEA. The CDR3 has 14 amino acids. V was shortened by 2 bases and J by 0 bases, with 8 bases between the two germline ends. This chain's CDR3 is CSVERGASGNTIYF. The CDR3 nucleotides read TGCAGCGTTGAAAGGGGGGCCTCTGGAAACACCATATATTTT.

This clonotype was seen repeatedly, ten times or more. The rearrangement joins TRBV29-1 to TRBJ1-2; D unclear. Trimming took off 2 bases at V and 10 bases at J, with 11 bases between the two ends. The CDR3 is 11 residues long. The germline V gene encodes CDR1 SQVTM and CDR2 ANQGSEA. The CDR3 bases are TGCAGCGTTGAACGGACCAATCTCTACACCTTC. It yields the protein CSVERTNLYTF.